These 27 T cell receptor beta chains originate from one sample sequenced in a study of blood T cell repertoires in COVID-19. Clones were read by immunoSEQ multiplex PCR, and TCRdb kept only the in-frame ones, dropping some. The sample lists approximately 140,000 clones; around 80% were seen once. Sequencing was done on a sample of peripheral blood. The receptor source for this set is a woman older than 75 in a cohort sampled during active or convalescent COVID-19.

V is TRBV11-2 and J is TRBJ2-2, with D hard to call. From germline, CDR1 is SGHAT and CDR2 FQNNGV. Trimming left V 3 bases short and J 5 bases short, with 7 bases between. The CDR3 length is 13 residues. CDR3 nucleotide sequence: TGTGCCAGCAGCTTTACGGGTACCGGGGAGCTGTTTTTT. It is translated as CASSFTGTGELFF.

The genes are TRBV7-3 and TRBJ1-6; D not certain. This CDR3 has 14 residues. Germline CDR1 SGHTA, CDR2 FQGTGA. Trimming stripped 2 bases from V and 4 bases from J, with 6 bases between. This CDR3 is CASSLLLYNSPLHF. The CDR3 region has the DNA TGTGCCAGCAGCTTATTACTATATAATTCACCCCTCCACTTT.

The chain uses TRBV6-5 and TRBJ2-3, with a tentative D call TRBD1 (5 bases). The CDR3 covers 13 residues. Trimming cost V 7 bases and J 4 bases, with 12 bases left between them. Germline V lookup: CDR1 MNHEY, CDR2 SVGAGI. CDR3 nucleotide sequence: TGTGCCAGCATACCCGCAGGGTCAGATACGCAGTATTTT. This sequence encodes CASIPAGSDTQYF.

The V gene is TRBV7-6, the J gene TRBJ1-5; D may be TRBD1 (5 bases). There are 14 residues in the CDR3. V was trimmed by 5 bases and J by 4 bases, leaving 12 bases between them. The V gene's germline CDR1 is SGHVS and CDR2 FNYEAQ. The CDR3: CASSAIGVNQPQHF. Written as DNA, the CDR3 is TGTGCCAGCAGCGCGATAGGGGTTAATCAGCCCCAGCATTTT.

The V gene is TRBV29-1, the J gene TRBJ1-1, with unresolved D. Germline V gene lookup returns CDR1 SQVTM and CDR2 ANQGSEA. The V end was cut by 7 bases, the J end by 1 base, with 10 bases between. The length of the CDR3 is 12 residues. DNA for the CDR3: TGCAGCGCCCTCCGGGGGAACACTGAAGCTTTCTTT. The encoded protein is CSALRGNTEAFF. Looking up the rest from reference TRBV29-1 and TRBJ1-1 gives the full variable domain: SAVISQKPSRDICQRGTSLTIQCQVDSQVTMMFWYRQQPGQSLTLIATANQGSEATYESGFVIDKFPISRPNLTFSTLTVSNMSPEDSSIYLCSALRGNTEAFFGQGTRLTVV.

V is TRBV24-1 and J is TRBJ2-3; 9 positions agree with TRBD2. V was clipped by 6 bases and J by 4 bases; unmatched bases: 10. Germline V gene data show CDR1 as KGHDR and CDR2 as SFDVKD. The CDR3 spans 16 residues. The CDR3 loop is CATSPIRGGASDTQYF. The CDR3 DNA follows: TGTGCCACCAGTCCCATTCGCGGGGGGGCCTCAGATACGCAGTATTTT.

The chain joins TRBV11-2 to TRBJ2-2; 7 nucleotides match TRBD1. After removal of 4 bases from V and 6 bases from J, the junction contained 8 bases not matched to a gene. Germline V gene data show CDR1 as SGHAT and CDR2 as FQNNGV. This CDR3 region has 15 residues. The DNA of the CDR3 is TGTGCCAGCAGCTCCACGAGGGGGCCAGCCGGGGAGCTGTTTTTT. This translates into CASSSTRGPAGELFF.

The rearrangement links TRBV19 to TRBJ1-1, with D possibly matching TRBD1 (5 bases). The CDR3 runs to 13 residues. CDR1 and CDR2 (germline): LNHDA, SQIVND (reference sequence). Between the trimmed V and J ends, which lost 3 bases and 5 bases, there was a span of 10 bases. CDR3 protein: CASSIRQTTEAFF. CDR3 bases: TGTGCCAGTAGTATTCGACAGACGACTGAAGCTTTCTTT.

This clone was recorded a few times. The chain employs TRBV7-9 and TRBJ1-4; a weak D match, TRBD1 (6 bases). The CDR3 spans 12 residues. Deletions cut 6 bases from V and 7 bases from J, with 9 bases between. Germline CDR1 reads SEHNR; CDR2 reads FQNEAQ (reference sequence). The CDR3 reads CASSRRGEKLFF. DNA of the CDR3: TGTGCCAGCAGTCGCAGGGGTGAAAAACTGTTTTTT.

The rearrangement joins TRBV18 to TRBJ1-2; weak D call: TRBD1 (6 bases). Germline assignment: CDR1 KGHSH and CDR2 LQKENI. This CDR3 spans 17 amino acids. The germline V and J ends were trimmed by 3 bases and 4 bases, with 21 bases remaining between them. CDR3 loop: CASSPDRSVGTIYGYTF. CDR3 coding DNA: TGTGCCAGCTCACCCGACAGGTCGGTTGGAACTATCTATGGCTACACCTTC.

As to this clone: Other nucleotide sequences from this sample produce the same CDR3. The chain couples TRBV5-1 to TRBJ2-3; D gene unclear. The germline V gene has CDR1 SGHRS and CDR2 YFSETQ. This CDR3 has 13 amino acids. V dropped 0 bases and J dropped 5 bases, with 7 bases sitting between them. CDR3: CASSLAGGDTQYF. CDR3 DNA: TGCGCCAGCAGCTTGGCCGGCGGAGATACGCAGTATTTT.

This clone appeared a single time. The rearrangement links TRBV2 to TRBJ1-6; TRBD1 matches 10 bases. Germline CDR1 reads SNHLY; CDR2 reads FYNNEI. J lost 0 bases, V lost 3 bases, and 5 bases had no gene match. This CDR3 has 18 amino acids. In nucleotides, the CDR3 is TGTGCCAGCAGTGATCCGGGACAGGGGATCTCCTATAATTCACCCCTCCACTTT. Residues: CASSDPGQGISYNSPLHF.

The chain links TRBV4-3 to TRBJ2-7, with D maybe TRBD1 (5 bases). The CDR3 runs 15 residues. The V and J ends lost 2 bases and 2 bases respectively, with 13 bases between them. Germline V gene data show CDR1 as LGHNA and CDR2 as YSLEER. The CDR3 is CASSQLEQVTYEQYV. CDR3 in DNA: TGCGCCAGCAGCCAACTCGAACAGGTGACCTACGAGCAGTACGTC.

V is TRBV27 and J is TRBJ1-5; possibly TRBD1 for D (6 bases). This CDR3 spans 14 amino acids. Germline V gene data show CDR1 as MNHEY and CDR2 as SMNVEV (reference sequence). Trimming stripped 2 bases from V and 6 bases from J, with 11 bases between. CDR3 bases: TGTGCCAGCAGTTTAGGGGGGGGCAGTCAGCCCCAGCATTTT. Translated: CASSLGGGSQPQHF.

The V and J genes are TRBV10-3 and TRBJ2-7; D is possibly TRBD2 (5 bases). V lost 2 bases and J lost 2, with 16 bases in between. The CDR3 sequence is 16 residues long. The germline V gene has CDR1 ENHRY and CDR2 SYGVKD. The CDR3 DNA reads TGTGCCATCAGTGAGAGTATCGGGAAAGCCACCTACGAGCAGTACTTC. Amino acid sequence: CAISESIGKATYEQYF.

The chain employs TRBV7-2 and TRBJ2-1; 7 nucleotides align to TRBD2. This CDR3 contains 13 residues. Germline V gene lookup returns CDR1 SGHTA and CDR2 FQGNSA. With V trimmed by 5 bases and J by 6 bases, 4 bases remained unmatched. The CDR3 DNA reads TGTGCCAGCAGCCCGGGACTAATCAATGAGCAGTTCTTC. This gives the protein CASSPGLINEQFF. The full variable domain, with the rest looked up from reference TRBV7-2 and TRBJ2-1, is GAGVSQSPSNKVTEKGKDVELRCDPISGHTALYWYRQSLGQGLEFLIYFQGNSAPDKSGLPSDRFSAERTGGSVSTLTIQRTQQEDSAVYLCASSPGLINEQFFGPGTRLTVL.

This rearrangement joins TRBV21-1 to TRBJ1-2; the D call in the table, TRBD1, was not verified against the DNA. TRBV21-1 is shown as a pseudogene. CDR3 length: 15 residues. The CDR3, as DNA: TGTGCCAGCAAGGCCCCGACAGAAGCTAACTATGGCTACACCTTC. Translation gives CASKAPTEANYGYTF.

This clone was found once. The chain combines TRBV6-2 or TRBV6-3 with TRBJ2-5; 10 positions match TRBD1. This CDR3 has 16 residues. Germline assignment: CDR1 MNHEY and CDR2 SVGEGT. V trimming: 5 bases; J trimming: 5 bases; junction bases outside the gene matches: 11. The chain's CDR3 is CASSPTGGRYWETQYF. CDR3 DNA: TGTGCCAGCAGTCCGACAGGGGGCCGATATTGGGAGACCCAGTACTTC.

V is TRBV7-8 and J is TRBJ1-1; D is ambiguous. The germline gives CDR1 SGHVS, CDR2 FQNEAQ. Trimming took off 9 bases at V and 0 bases at J, with 11 bases between the two ends. This CDR3 region has 13 residues. CDR3 sequence reads: CASSDYLNTEAFF. The CDR3 DNA reads TGTGCCAGTTCGGACTATCTGAACACTGAAGCTTTCTTT. Based on the CDR3 plus reference TRBV7-8 and TRBJ1-1, the full variable domain is GAGVSQSPRYKVAKRGQDVALRCDPISGHVSLFWYQQALGQGPEFLTYFQNEAQLDKSGLPSDRFFAERPEGSVSTLKIQRTQQEDSAVYLCASSDYLNTEAFFGQGTRLTVV.

V is TRBV2 and J is TRBJ2-3; 8 bases line up with TRBD1. The CDR3 covers 15 residues. V shed 6 bases and J 3 bases; nucleotides not matched to a gene: 8. Germline CDR1 is SNHLY and CDR2 is FYNNEI. CDR3 region: CASSAGQGATDTQYF. CDR3 nucleotide sequence: TGTGCCAGCAGCGCCGGGCAGGGGGCGACAGATACGCAGTATTTT.

V and J are TRBV14 and TRBJ1-1; D unresolved. The CDR3 is 15 amino acids. The germline V gene encodes CDR1 SGHDN and CDR2 FVKESK. Trimming stripped 5 bases from V and 0 bases from J, with 13 bases between. The CDR3 protein is CASSDPGALNTEAFF. DNA for the CDR3: TGTGCCAGCAGCGATCCGGGAGCCCTGAACACTGAAGCTTTCTTT.

This clone came up once. V gene TRBV3-1 (or the pseudogene TRBV3-2) combines with J gene TRBJ1-2, with D possibly matching TRBD1 (5 bases). The V gene's germline CDR1 is LGHDT and CDR2 YNNKEL (reference sequence). Trimming took 4 bases from V and 8 from J, leaving 14 bases between them. This CDR3 contains 13 residues. The CDR3 DNA is TGTGCCAGCAGCCCCCGACCTAAGGGGGGCTACACCTTC. Translated, it gives CASSPRPKGGYTF.

This chain uses TRBV29-1 with TRBJ1-2; D not resolved. Trimming took off 5 bases at V and 4 bases at J, with 8 bases between the two ends. CDR1 is SQVTM and CDR2 is ANQGSEA in the germline V gene. The CDR3 extends over 11 amino acids. CDR3 in amino acids: CSVTYLYGYTF. The CDR3 region has the DNA TGCAGCGTTACCTATCTCTATGGCTACACCTTC.

V usage is TRBV9 and J usage is TRBJ1-3; 7 positions match TRBD1. CDR3 size: 16 residues. After removal of 3 bases from V and 0 bases from J, the junction contained 6 bases not matched to a gene. Germline CDR1 reads SGDLS; CDR2 reads YYNGEE. The CDR3 here is CASSDGDRYSGNTIYF. CDR3 coding DNA: TGTGCCAGCAGCGATGGGGACAGATACTCTGGAAACACCATATATTTT.

The genes are TRBV28 and TRBJ2-3; possibly TRBD1 for D (6 bases). Trimming pared 4 bases from V and 5 bases from J, leaving 7 bases between. Germline V lookup: CDR1 MDHEN, CDR2 SYDVKM. The CDR3 has 12 amino acids. The CDR3 spells CASSSRGDTQYF. In nucleotides, the CDR3 is TGTGCCAGCAGTTCCAGGGGAGATACGCAGTATTTT.

The chain employs TRBV19 and TRBJ1-5; unclear D gene. V was shortened by 5 bases and J by 7 bases, with 15 bases between the two germline ends. The CDR3 totals 14 residues. CDR1 is LNHDA, CDR2 SQIVND, per germline (reference sequence). The CDR3 nucleotides read TGTGCCAGTAGTTCACGGCGGCCGAACCAGCCCCAGCATTTT. This sequence encodes CASSSRRPNQPQHF.

The genes are TRBV7-9 and TRBJ1-5; D is unresolved. Trimming removed 4 bases from V and 5 bases from J, with 9 bases in between. This CDR3 comprises 13 residues. CDR1 and CDR2 from the germline V gene are SEHNR and FQNEAQ (reference sequence). The CDR3 DNA follows: TGTGCCAGCAGCTCCGGGGTTGATCAGCCCCAGCATTTT. This sequence encodes CASSSGVDQPQHF. The full variable domain, completed using reference TRBV7-9 and TRBJ1-5, is DTGVSQNPRHKITKRGQNVTFRCDPISEHNRLYWYRQTLGQGPEFLTYFQNEAQLEKSRLLSDRFSAERPKGSFSTLEIQRTEQGDSAMYLCASSSGVDQPQHFGDGTRLSIL.